This TCR beta chain was captured in a study of Graves' ophthalmopathy and Graves' hyperthyroidism. Study background: Peripheral blood was gathered at the point of initial diagnosis, before any treatment started.

Trimming took 8 bases from V and 3 from J; bases not matched to a gene: 6. The CDR3 has 13 amino acids. Germline CDR1 is WNHNN and CDR2 is SYGVQD (reference sequence). Remarks on this clonotype: The antigen is unknown.

As the template, RNA transcripts were used to amplify TCR beta CDR3 regions. An opening RT-PCR round employed HTBI primers and preceded a second-round multiplex PCR. TCRdb ran MiXCR on the multiplex PCR reads and lists one entry per CDR3 protein. The table lists roughly 380,000 distinct CDR3 sequences, 15% of them singletons, with around 6.6% in the top ten. The study's findings and limits: Most expanded thyroid clonotypes above 0.001 frequency also appeared in blood.

Enrolled hyperthyroidism patients had a new diagnosis, a duration under 2 months, and an age of 18 to 65. Other autoimmune diseases, uncontrolled infections, pregnancy or lactation excluded patients from enrollment. The TCR sequence derives from a woman between 18 and 29 years old with stable Graves' hyperthyroidism. This chain links TRBV10-1 with TRBJ2-5, with TRBD1 matching over 7 bases. Sequencing input: peripheral blood. The CDR3 DNA sequence: TGCGCCAGCCAAGAACAGGGGAAAGAGACCCAGTACTTC. Its translation is CASQEQGKETQYF.